The T cell receptor (beta chain) described here comes from a study of blood T cell repertoires in COVID-19. Source study methods: By means of reference gene primer amplification, nucleated cell counts were estimated. The method was immunoSEQ multiplex PCR; TCRdb's version includes in-frame clones alone and lacks a portion of them. V and J calls plus clone size are reproduced from that table; the DNA served to infer D and trimming. The sample holds about 210,000 clones, 84% seen once. Germline V CDR1 and CDR2: MDHEN, SYDVKM. The CDR3 covers 16 residues. Losses at the gene ends were 4 bases for V and 1 base for J; bases not matched to a gene: 6.

This TCR came from a woman aged 45-59 years with active or convalescent COVID-19. The J gene is TRBJ1-5, the V gene TRBV28; 8 bases are shared with TRBD1. Sequenced input: peripheral blood. CDR3 sequence reads: CASSWGRGQSNQPQHF. CDR3 coding DNA: TGTGCCAGCAGTTGGGGCAGGGGGCAGAGCAATCAGCCCCAGCATTTT.